This entry lists 32 T cell receptor beta chains sequenced from one sample in a study of cytomegalovirus exposure and HLA in healthy donors. Primers for the PCR totalled 60 Vbeta and 13 Jbeta. TCRdb keeps only in-frame clones here, not all; method: immunoSEQ multiplex PCR. The data contain under 150,000 clones, about 80% of them seen just once; the ten biggest clones take up under 1.2%. Sequencing was performed on PBMCs. These receptors originate from a human donor in good health.

The rearrangement joins TRBV2 to TRBJ1-6, with a possible D match to TRBD1 (5 bases). With 2 bases removed from V and 7 bases from J, the gap between germline ends came to 12 bases. The CDR3 has 15 amino acids. From germline, CDR1 is SNHLY and CDR2 FYNNEI. Here the CDR3 reads CASSENAGPNSPLHF. CDR3 bases: TGTGCCAGCAGTGAAAACGCAGGGCCGAATTCACCCCTCCACTTT.

This CDR3 is CASSRTDYGYTF. The CDR3 coding sequence is TGTGCCAGCAGCCGGACAGACTATGGCTACACCTTC. J is TRBJ1-2 and V is TRBV16; a possible D gene is TRBD1 (6 bases). CDR3 length equals 12 residues. V gave up 4 bases and J gave up 3 bases, with 6 bases separating them. The germline V gene has CDR1 KGHSY and CDR2 FQNENV.

The chain employs TRBV18 and TRBJ1-5; 10 bases agree with TRBD1. V lost 4 bases, J lost 2 bases, and 5 bases stayed unmatched. The CDR3 covers 16 residues. Germline CDR1 reads KGHSH; CDR2 reads LQKENI. CDR3: CASSRADRGGNQPQHF. The DNA for the CDR3 is TGTGCCAGCTCACGAGCGGACAGGGGGGGCAATCAGCCCCAGCATTTT.

The chain carries TRBV9 and TRBJ2-5; 10 bases agree with TRBD2. The CDR3 covers 15 residues. Per germline, CDR1 SGDLS and CDR2 YYNGEE. With 4 bases clipped from V and 5 bases from J, the junction kept 8 bases outside the gene matches. CDR3 sequence reads: CASSPTSGEGETQYF. DNA for the CDR3: TGTGCCAGCAGCCCCACTAGCGGGGAAGGGGAGACCCAGTACTTC.

J is TRBJ1-2 and V is TRBV18; 11 nucleotides match TRBD1. Germline loops: CDR1 KGHSH, CDR2 LQKENI. The length of the CDR3 is 15 residues. V lost 2 bases and J lost 6; bases outside the gene matches: 5. CDR3 nucleotide sequence: TGTGCCAGCTCACCAGGGACAGGGGGGACCGATGGCTACACCTTC. Translation: CASSPGTGGTDGYTF.

The chain employs TRBV7-9 and TRBJ2-5; tentatively, D is TRBD2 (5 bases). The V gene lost 7 bases and the J gene lost 2 bases, with 11 bases spanning the gap. The CDR3 covers 13 residues. Germline CDR1 SEHNR, CDR2 FQNEAQ (reference sequence). The DNA for the CDR3 is TGTGCCAGCACTCCCTGGGAGCAAGAGACCCAGTACTTC. Protein product: CASTPWEQETQYF.

This clone was found a few times. The DNA of the CDR3 is TGTGCCAGCAGTTACACAAATAATTCACCCCTCCACTTT. It is translated as CASSYTNNSPLHF. This chain connects TRBV6-5 to TRBJ1-6; D not certain. Deletions cut 2 bases from V and 5 bases from J, with 4 bases between. The CDR3 consists of 13 residues. The V gene's germline CDR1 is MNHEY and CDR2 SVGAGI.

About this clone: The sample holds other DNA sequences that translate to the same CDR3. The chain links TRBV18 to TRBJ1-1; weak D call: TRBD1 (5 bases). Germline values: CDR1 KGHSH, CDR2 LQKENI. V dropped 5 bases and J dropped 5 bases, with 12 bases sitting between them. The CDR3 has 13 amino acids. In DNA form, the CDR3 reads TGTGCCAGCTCAAAGTTGGGGCCGACTGAAGCTTTCTTT. This sequence encodes CASSKLGPTEAFF.

The chain uses TRBV7-6 and TRBJ2-1; 7 bases are a match to TRBD1. The CDR3 length is 15 residues. Germline V gene sequence: CDR1 SGHVS, CDR2 FNYEAQ. V was clipped by 5 bases and J by 3 bases; unmatched bases: 7. The CDR3 is CASSPQGEDYNEQFF. CDR3 nucleotide sequence: TGTGCCAGCAGCCCCCAGGGGGAAGACTACAATGAGCAGTTCTTC.

This clone was observed a handful of times. The chain links TRBV6-5 to TRBJ2-6, with a weak D call TRBD1 (5 bases). The CDR3 has 14 residues. Germline-derived CDR1 and CDR2 are MNHEY and SVGAGI. The V and J ends lost 5 bases and 1 base respectively, with 6 bases between them. The chain's CDR3 is CASSAGSGANVLTF. The DNA of the CDR3 is TGTGCCAGCAGTGCAGGGTCTGGGGCCAACGTCCTGACTTTC.

This chain connects TRBV28 to TRBJ2-3, with D perhaps matching TRBD1 (5 bases). In germline, CDR1 is MDHEN, CDR2 SYDVKM. The CDR3 runs to 16 residues. The germline V and J ends were trimmed by 3 bases and 0 bases, with 13 bases remaining between them. CDR3 DNA sequence: TGTGCCAGCAGTTTTCGGACATTATATAGCACAGATACGCAGTATTTT. This sequence encodes CASSFRTLYSTDTQYF.

This chain uses TRBV28 with TRBJ2-7; D might be TRBD1 (5 bases). V was shortened by 6 bases and J by 6 bases, with 18 bases between the two germline ends. Looked up from germline, CDR1 is MDHEN and CDR2 is SYDVKM. The CDR3 is 14 residues long. DNA for the CDR3: TGTGCCAGCAGAACCGCAGGGATGGGCCGCGAGCAGTACTTC. Its translation: CASRTAGMGREQYF.

The V gene is TRBV5-4, the J gene TRBJ1-3; 8 positions match TRBD1. The ends lost 0 bases at V and 4 bases at J; junction bases unmatched: 6. The CDR3 runs to 16 residues. Germline V gene sequence: CDR1 SGHNT, CDR2 YYREEE (reference sequence). In DNA form, the CDR3 reads TGTGCCAGCAGCTTGGACAGGGGGGCACACGGAAACACCATATATTTT. Translating it yields CASSLDRGAHGNTIYF.

The chain uses TRBV28 and TRBJ2-1; the D gene is possibly TRBD2 (5 bases). The CDR3 consists of 14 residues. Trimming removed 3 bases from V and 8 bases from J, with 14 bases in between. Per germline, CDR1 MDHEN and CDR2 SYDVKM. The CDR3 region is CASSLERRAHEQFF. The CDR3 nucleotides are TGTGCCAGCAGTTTGGAGAGGCGGGCACATGAGCAGTTCTTC.

The chain employs TRBV5-1 and TRBJ2-5; D remains ambiguous. The V and J ends lost 0 bases and 2 bases respectively, with 5 bases between them. Germline CDR1 SGHRS, CDR2 YFSETQ. The CDR3 contains 13 residues. In nucleotides, the CDR3 is TGCGCCAGCAGCTTGGTCGAGCAAGAGACCCAGTACTTC. Its translation is CASSLVEQETQYF.

This clone was recorded a few times. V usage is TRBV6-7 and J usage is TRBJ1-4; TRBD1 agrees at 8 bases. TRBV6-7 is assigned to the ORF class and has an uncertain function. This CDR3 is 14 amino acids long. The V and J ends lost 6 bases and 6 bases, in that order; junction bases with no gene match: 6. The CDR3 here is CASSRDRRDEKLFF. CDR3 nucleotide sequence: TGTGCCAGCAGCCGGGACAGGAGAGATGAAAAACTGTTTTTT.

The CDR3 nucleotides read TGTGCCAGTGGTTATACGGGGAACACTGAAGCTTTCTTT. Translated: CASGYTGNTEAFF. J is TRBJ1-1 and V is TRBV19; D is undetermined. Trimming removed 8 bases from V and 1 base from J, with 11 bases in between. Germline V CDR1 and CDR2: LNHDA, SQIVND (reference sequence). The CDR3 is made up of 13 amino acids.

This chain joins TRBV19 and TRBJ2-7, with 9 bases aligning to TRBD1. The V and J ends lost 10 bases and 3 bases, in that order; junction bases with no gene match: 7. CDR1 LNHDA and CDR2 SQIVND come from the germline V gene (reference sequence). This CDR3 spans 13 amino acids. The CDR3 DNA sequence: TGTGCCACTCGCGCGACAGGGGGCTACGAGCAGTACTTC. Protein: CATRATGGYEQYF. Using reference TRBV19 and TRBJ2-7 for the parts outside the CDR3, the full variable domain is DGGITQSPKYLFRKEGQNVTLSCEQNLNHDAMYWYRQDPGQGLRLIYYSQIVNDFQKGDIAEGYSVSREKKESFPLTVTSAQKNPTAFYLCATRATGGYEQYFGPGTRLTVT.

V is TRBV7-9 and J is TRBJ1-2; D perhaps matches TRBD1 (6 bases). CDR3 length: 13 amino acids. Germline CDR1 is SEHNR and CDR2 is FQNEAQ (reference sequence). The V end was cut by 6 bases, the J end by 4 bases, with 12 bases between. CDR3 residues: CASSGGLGYGYTF. In DNA form, the CDR3 reads TGTGCCAGCAGTGGGGGCCTGGGCTATGGCTACACCTTC.

This clone appeared a single time. The chain links TRBV9 to TRBJ2-7, with 11 bases that match TRBD2. Germline loops: CDR1 SGDLS, CDR2 YYNGEE. CDR3 size: 15 residues. Germline trimming cut 3 bases from V and 5 bases from J; bases unmatched to any gene: 7. The CDR3: CASSEGGTSGNEQYF. The CDR3 coding sequence is TGTGCCAGCAGCGAGGGGGGGACTAGCGGTAACGAGCAGTACTTC.

The rearrangement uses TRBV7-6 and TRBJ2-3, with D possibly TRBD2 on 5 matching bases. CDR3 size: 14 residues. Trimming pared 5 bases from V and 2 bases from J, leaving 11 bases between. CDR1 and CDR2 from the germline V gene are SGHVS and FNYEAQ. This chain's CDR3 is CASSSPGITDTQYF. The DNA for the CDR3 is TGTGCCAGCAGCAGTCCGGGAATCACAGATACGCAGTATTTT.

The rearrangement joins TRBV29-1 to TRBJ1-1, with D uncertain. V was pared by 5 bases and J by 2 bases, with 6 bases between. This CDR3 comprises 11 residues. Germline CDR1 and CDR2: SQVTM and ANQGSEA. CDR3 loop: CSVFLNTEAFF. Written as DNA, the CDR3 is TGCAGCGTTTTTTTAAACACTGAAGCTTTCTTT.

This clone was found a few times. The chain links TRBV6-5 to TRBJ2-7; TRBD2 might be the D (5 bases). The CDR3 totals 13 residues. V gave up 6 bases and J gave up 3 bases, with 12 bases separating them. Germline V lookup: CDR1 MNHEY, CDR2 SVGAGI. The CDR3 DNA sequence: TGTGCCAGCAGCACTGCCCGGGACTACGAGCAGTACTTC. Encoded protein: CASSTARDYEQYF.

The genes are TRBV6-5 and TRBJ1-2; D perhaps matches TRBD1 (6 bases). Germline lookup yields CDR1 MNHEY and CDR2 SVGAGI. V gave up 10 bases and J gave up 4 bases, with 22 bases separating them. CDR3 length: 15 amino acids. The CDR3 loop reads CATGRGGGNVYGYTF. In nucleotides, the CDR3 is TGTGCCACCGGGCGGGGGGGCGGAAACGTCTATGGCTACACCTTC.

The rearrangement links TRBV2 to TRBJ2-1; 13 nucleotides line up with TRBD2. Germline V gene sequence: CDR1 SNHLY, CDR2 FYNNEI. The ends lost 8 bases at V and 6 bases at J; junction bases unmatched: 7. This CDR3 region has 15 residues. CDR3 in amino acids: CASSRGLAGINEQFF. Here the CDR3 DNA reads TGTGCCAGCTCTAGGGGACTAGCGGGGATCAATGAGCAGTTCTTC.

The chain recombines TRBV10-3 with TRBJ1-2; tentatively, D is TRBD1 (5 bases). The CDR3 has 14 amino acids. From germline, CDR1 is ENHRY and CDR2 SYGVKD. V was cut by 0 bases and J by 8 bases, with 13 bases left in between. In DNA, the CDR3 is TGTGCCATCAGTGAGTCGCAGGGTGTGGGCGGCTACACCTTC. Protein: CAISESQGVGGYTF.

This clone was seen just once. V gene TRBV4-2 combines with J gene TRBJ2-3; D is perhaps TRBD1 (6 bases). Looked up from germline, CDR1 is LGHNA and CDR2 is YNFKEQ. The CDR3 totals 13 residues. Trimming took 0 bases from V and 8 from J, leaving 9 bases between them. CDR3 in DNA: TGTGCCAGCAGCCAAGACCTAGGGGGTACGCAGTATTTT. Its protein is CASSQDLGGTQYF.

The chain joins TRBV5-1 to TRBJ2-3; 12 bases are shared with TRBD2. Germline CDR1 and CDR2: SGHRS and YFSETQ. The V segment lost 0 bases and the J segment 3 bases; nucleotides outside the gene matches: 8. This CDR3 has 18 residues. The CDR3 sequence: CASSLAPRTSGGTDTQYF. The CDR3 region has the DNA TGCGCCAGCAGCTTGGCCCCTCGTACTAGCGGGGGGACAGATACGCAGTATTTT.

The J gene is TRBJ1-6, the V gene TRBV7-9, with 8 positions matching TRBD1. The length of the CDR3 is 16 residues. Germline V gene sequence: CDR1 SEHNR, CDR2 FQNEAQ (reference sequence). V shed 5 bases, J shed 7 bases, and the junction held 10 bases outside the gene matches. The CDR3 protein is CASSRTTGVDNSPLHF. The CDR3 nucleotides are TGTGCCAGCAGCCGAACGACAGGGGTAGACAATTCACCCCTCCACTTT. The full variable domain, its missing parts supplied by reference TRBV7-9 and TRBJ1-6, is DTGVSQNPRHKITKRGQNVTFRCDPISEHNRLYWYRQTLGQGPEFLTYFQNEAQLEKSRLLSDRFSAERPKGSFSTLEIQRTEQGDSAMYLCASSRTTGVDNSPLHFGNGTRLTVT.

This clone turned up a few times. The rearrangement uses TRBV5-4 and TRBJ1-1; 7 bases line up with TRBD1. Germline V gene data show CDR1 as SGHNT and CDR2 as YYREEE (reference sequence). CDR3 size: 13 residues. V was clipped by 2 bases and J by 3 bases; unmatched bases: 1. CDR3 region: CASSFGQDTEAFF. CDR3 in DNA: TGTGCCAGCAGCTTCGGACAGGACACTGAAGCTTTCTTT.

The V gene is TRBV25-1, the J gene TRBJ1-2; TRBD1 matches at 9 bases. V lost 5 bases to trimming and J lost 4 bases; unmatched junction nucleotides: 2. There are 13 residues in the CDR3. Germline-derived CDR1 and CDR2 are MGHDK and SYGVNS. CDR3 sequence: CASSRGQGYGYTF. CDR3 in DNA: TGTGCCAGCAGTCGGGGACAGGGCTATGGCTACACCTTC.

This rearrangement joins TRBV7-2 to TRBJ1-1, with D possibly being TRBD1 (5 bases). The length of the CDR3 is 17 residues. CDR1 is SGHTA, CDR2 FQGNSA, per germline. Trimming removed 4 bases from V and 0 bases from J, with 18 bases in between. The CDR3 is CASSSGWGQKLNTEAFF. The CDR3 nucleotides are TGTGCCAGCAGCTCCGGATGGGGCCAGAAGCTGAACACTGAAGCTTTCTTT.